Following are 26 T cell receptor beta chains from one sample sequenced in a study of OX40 agonist ivuxolimab in advanced cancers. The method was immunoSEQ multiplex PCR; TCRdb's version includes in-frame clones alone and lacks a portion of them. The data show 77,000 or so clones, about 80% seen once. Here the sequenced sample was CD4+ or CD8+ T cells sorted from blood, taken in a trial of the OX40 agonist ivuxolimab. The receptors derive from an adult with an advanced solid tumor such as melanoma, head and neck, liver or kidney cancer.

V is TRBV5-4 and J is TRBJ2-7; 9 bases align to TRBD2. The CDR3 loop spans 15 amino acids. Trimming cost V 2 bases and J 0 bases; bases outside gene matches: 3. CDR1 is SGHNT, CDR2 YYREEE, per germline (reference sequence). The CDR3 loop reads CASSLAGGVSYEQYF. The CDR3 nucleotides are TGTGCCAGCAGCTTAGCGGGAGGCGTCTCCTACGAGCAGTACTTC.

The V and J genes are TRBV7-3 and TRBJ2-1; TRBD2 aligns across 7 bases. Germline V CDR1 and CDR2: SGHTA, FQGTGA. V dropped 5 bases and J dropped 8; count of bases not matched to a gene: 12. The CDR3 spans 15 residues. The CDR3 DNA is TGTGCCAGCAGCCGAACCCGCGCGGGAGTAGATGAGCAGTTCTTC. This sequence encodes CASSRTRAGVDEQFF.

CDR3 bases: TGTGCCAGCAGCTTTAATCAGGGATTCGAAGCTTTCTTT. Translating it yields CASSFNQGFEAFF. The V call is TRBV7-2, the J call TRBJ1-1; weak D call: TRBD1 (5 bases). Trimming cost V 3 bases and J 8 bases, with 13 bases left between them. Looked up from germline, CDR1 is SGHTA and CDR2 is FQGNSA. The CDR3 contains 13 residues. Together with reference TRBV7-2 and TRBJ1-1, the CDR3 gives the full variable domain: GAGVSQSPSNKVTEKGKDVELRCDPISGHTALYWYRQSLGQGLEFLIYFQGNSAPDKSGLPSDRFSAERTGGSVSTLTIQRTQQEDSAVYLCASSFNQGFEAFFGQGTRLTVV.

The table lists this clone with a few counts. The chain has TRBV10-3 and TRBJ1-6, with D perhaps TRBD1 (6 bases). Per germline, CDR1 ENHRY and CDR2 SYGVKD. Trimming removed 6 bases at V and 10 bases at J, with 13 bases between. The CDR3 has 13 amino acids. CDR3 sequence (DNA): TGTGCCATCAGAGAGAGGGGGGTGTCACCCCTCCACTTT. This sequence encodes CAIRERGVSPLHF.

The chain recombines TRBV4-3 with TRBJ1-3, with D uncertain. V lost 0 bases, J lost 0 bases, and 12 bases lay in between. The CDR3 length is 17 residues. Germline V gene lookup returns CDR1 LGHNA and CDR2 YSLEER. The CDR3 is CASSQDNRVGSGNTIYF. The CDR3 DNA reads TGCGCCAGCAGCCAAGATAACAGAGTCGGCTCTGGAAACACCATATATTTT.

The V call is TRBV5-4, the J call TRBJ2-1; 10 nucleotides line up with TRBD2. This CDR3 spans 14 amino acids. With V trimmed by 4 bases and J by 9 bases, 7 bases remained unmatched. Germline V lookup: CDR1 SGHNT, CDR2 YYREEE (reference sequence). As DNA, the CDR3 is TGTGCCAGCAGCCAACTAGCGGGACGCGGTGAGCAGTTCTTC. This codes for CASSQLAGRGEQFF.

This rearrangement joins TRBV28 to TRBJ1-5; maybe TRBD1 (6 bases). Looked up from germline, CDR1 is MDHEN and CDR2 is SYDVKM. V shed 7 bases and J shed 1 base, with 20 bases lying between them. The CDR3 loop spans 17 amino acids. Here the CDR3 reads CASIPPPGHGSNQPQHF. The DNA for the CDR3 is TGTGCCAGCATCCCCCCCCCGGGACACGGAAGCAATCAGCCCCAGCATTTT.

This chain links TRBV27 with TRBJ2-1, with unresolved D. The ends were cut back, 6 bases at V and 1 base at J, with 13 bases in the middle. The CDR3 runs to 15 residues. In germline, CDR1 is MNHEY, CDR2 SMNVEV (reference sequence). For the CDR3, the DNA is TGTGCCAGCAGCCCTGCCCTGGGGTCCTACAATGAGCAGTTCTTC. Its protein is CASSPALGSYNEQFF.

This chain joins TRBV28 and TRBJ2-1, with 9 bases lining up with TRBD2. J lost 9 bases, V lost 3 bases, and 9 bases had no gene match. This CDR3 spans 15 amino acids. Germline values: CDR1 MDHEN, CDR2 SYDVKM. The CDR3: CASSLSAGGPSEQFF. The CDR3 DNA sequence: TGTGCCAGCAGTTTGTCTGCGGGGGGGCCCAGTGAGCAGTTCTTC.

The chain recombines TRBV7-2 with TRBJ1-1; D is unresolved. The length of the CDR3 is 13 residues. V was clipped by 4 bases and J by 0 bases, with 6 bases between them. Germline V gene lookup returns CDR1 SGHTA and CDR2 FQGNSA. CDR3 residues: CASSSLLNTEAFF. DNA for the CDR3: TGTGCCAGCAGCTCCCTTTTGAACACTGAAGCTTTCTTT.

This chain joins TRBV6-1 and TRBJ1-4; 7 bases are a match to TRBD1. CDR1 is MNHNS and CDR2 is SASEGT in the germline V gene. Unmatched junction bases numbered 8, after V lost 0 bases and J lost 7 bases. The CDR3 is 16 residues long. Written as DNA, the CDR3 is TGTGCCAGCAGTGAAGCCCTCGGGACAGTTGGTGAAAAACTGTTTTTT. The encoded protein is CASSEALGTVGEKLFF.

The CDR3 spells CASSPLFGRSYEQYF. Written as DNA, the CDR3 is TGTGCCAGCAGTCCCCTGTTCGGGCGGTCCTACGAGCAGTACTTC. The chain combines TRBV28 with TRBJ2-7; the D is unclear. Trimming pared 5 bases from V and 1 base from J, leaving 15 bases between. The length of the CDR3 is 15 residues. The germline gives CDR1 MDHEN, CDR2 SYDVKM.

At least ten counts were recorded for this clone. J is TRBJ1-2 and V is TRBV5-1; no firm D call. Trimming took 0 bases from V and 2 from J, leaving 20 bases between them. CDR3 length equals 18 residues. Germline V gene sequence: CDR1 SGHRS, CDR2 YFSETQ. CDR3: CASSLAIGPGSGNYGYTF. CDR3 nucleotides: TGCGCCAGCAGCTTGGCAATAGGGCCTGGTTCTGGGAACTATGGCTACACCTTC. The full variable domain, in which reference TRBV5-1 and TRBJ1-2 provide the parts outside the CDR3, is KAGVTQTPRYLIKTRGQQVTLSCSPISGHRSVSWYQQTPGQGLQFLFEYFSETQRNKGNFPGRFSGRQFSNSRSEMNVSTLELGDSALYLCASSLAIGPGSGNYGYTFGSGTRLTVV.

The chain links TRBV5-1 to TRBJ1-2, with D possibly TRBD1 on 5 matching bases. Trimming cost V 4 bases and J 8 bases, with 18 bases left between them. CDR1 is SGHRS and CDR2 is YFSETQ in the germline V gene. There are 14 residues in the CDR3. The chain's CDR3 is CASSKGTASGGYTF. CDR3 coding DNA: TGCGCCAGCAGCAAAGGGACGGCTTCTGGGGGCTACACCTTC.

The gene calls are TRBV7-2 and TRBJ1-2; 12 nucleotides align to TRBD1. CDR1 SGHTA and CDR2 FQGNSA come from the germline V gene. There are 15 residues in the CDR3. J lost 7 bases, V lost 5 bases, and 8 bases had no gene match. The CDR3 nucleotides are TGTGCCAGCAGCCCGGGGGGACAGGGGGCAGGTGGCTACACCTTC. This encodes CASSPGGQGAGGYTF.

The count of this clone is one. The chain's CDR3 is CASSSQSGRSGSYNEQFF. Written as DNA, the CDR3 is TGTGCCAGCAGCTCCCAGTCGGGGCGGTCGGGCTCCTACAATGAGCAGTTCTTC. The chain combines TRBV7-9 with TRBJ2-1; TRBD1 or TRBD2 may be the D gene (5 bases each). Trimming took 4 bases from V and 0 from J, leaving 19 bases between them. The CDR3 has 18 amino acids. The germline V gene has CDR1 SEHNR and CDR2 FQNEAQ (reference sequence). Filled out from reference TRBV7-9 and TRBJ2-1, the complete variable domain reads DTGVSQNPRHKITKRGQNVTFRCDPISEHNRLYWYRQTLGQGPEFLTYFQNEAQLEKSRLLSDRFSAERPKGSFSTLEIQRTEQGDSAMYLCASSSQSGRSGSYNEQFFGPGTRLTVL.

This chain joins TRBV5-1 and TRBJ2-7; D ambiguous. V was shortened by 0 bases and J by 3 bases, with 10 bases between the two germline ends. Germline V gene sequence: CDR1 SGHRS, CDR2 YFSETQ. The CDR3 is made up of 14 amino acids. The chain's CDR3 is CASSLGQAIYEQYF. In DNA form, the CDR3 reads TGCGCCAGCAGCTTGGGGCAGGCGATCTACGAGCAGTACTTC.

The gene calls are TRBV6-1 and TRBJ1-5; D is unclear. The V end was cut by 6 bases, the J end by 0 bases, with 12 bases between. In germline, CDR1 is MNHNS, CDR2 SASEGT. The CDR3 runs to 15 residues. CDR3 nucleotide sequence: TGTGCCAGCAGGACCATAATAACTAGCAATCAGCCCCAGCATTTT. Translated, it gives CASRTIITSNQPQHF.

The rearrangement uses TRBV4-2 and TRBJ2-5, with TRBD2 as a possible D gene (6 bases). The V end lost 4 bases, the J end lost 5 bases, and 17 bases lay between the germline ends. The CDR3 consists of 15 residues. CDR1 and CDR2 (germline): LGHNA, YNFKEQ. DNA of the CDR3: TGTGCCAGCAGCCGCCGGGACTCCGAGGAGGAGACCCAGTACTTC. It yields the protein CASSRRDSEEETQYF.

This clone came up once. This rearrangement joins TRBV4-3 to TRBJ2-2; D ambiguous. The CDR3 is 16 residues long. V lost 0 bases and J lost 4, with 12 bases in between. CDR1 and CDR2 (germline): LGHNA, YSLEER. The CDR3 spells CASSQDLNLGTGELFF. The DNA for the CDR3 is TGCGCCAGCAGCCAAGATCTTAATCTAGGCACCGGGGAGCTGTTTTTT.

This clone was observed once. The chain combines TRBV2 with TRBJ2-2, with D unresolved. The germline V gene has CDR1 SNHLY and CDR2 FYNNEI. This CDR3 has 12 amino acids. The V gene lost 3 bases and the J gene lost 4 bases, with 3 bases spanning the gap. In nucleotides, the CDR3 is TGTGCCAGCAGTGAGGGCACCGGGGAGCTGTTTTTT. This codes for CASSEGTGELFF.

This chain connects TRBV15 to TRBJ2-7; maybe TRBD1 (6 bases). This CDR3 contains 15 residues. Germline loops: CDR1 LNHNV, CDR2 YYDKDF (reference sequence). Deletions cut 3 bases from V and 6 bases from J, with 18 bases between. CDR3: CATSSFRLTGSEQYF. The CDR3 coding sequence is TGTGCCACCAGCAGTTTCCGACTCACAGGGTCCGAGCAGTACTTC.

CDR3 DNA: TGTGCCAGCAGTGAGAGGACAGGGGGACAGCCCCAGCATTTT. Encoded protein: CASSERTGGQPQHF. The chain carries TRBV6-1 and TRBJ1-5; 10 bases are a match to TRBD1. The CDR3 has 14 residues. Germline values: CDR1 MNHNS, CDR2 SASEGT. After removal of 3 bases from V and 7 bases from J, the junction contained 3 bases not matched to a gene.

The J gene is TRBJ2-7, the V gene TRBV7-9; possibly TRBD2 for D (6 bases). Germline V gene lookup returns CDR1 SEHNR and CDR2 FQNEAQ (reference sequence). The CDR3 has 14 residues. The ends were cut back, 3 bases at V and 0 bases at J, with 9 bases in the middle. The CDR3 sequence: CASSFGGSSYEQYF. The DNA for the CDR3 is TGTGCCAGCAGCTTTGGGGGGAGCTCCTACGAGCAGTACTTC. Complete variable domain (other parts from reference TRBV7-9 and TRBJ2-7): DTGVSQNPRHKITKRGQNVTFRCDPISEHNRLYWYRQTLGQGPEFLTYFQNEAQLEKSRLLSDRFSAERPKGSFSTLEIQRTEQGDSAMYLCASSFGGSSYEQYFGPGTRLTVT.

V is TRBV23-1 and J is TRBJ2-6; 7 nucleotides agree with TRBD1. TRBV23-1 is annotated as an ORF whose role is uncertain. V lost 2 bases and J lost 0; bases outside the gene matches: 16. The CDR3 consists of 21 residues. This CDR3 is CASSQTAKDRPKLSGANVLTF. DNA of the CDR3: TGCGCCAGCAGTCAAACGGCGAAGGACAGGCCTAAACTCTCTGGGGCCAACGTCCTGACTTTC.

The chain employs TRBV4-3 and TRBJ1-4, with 8 bases lining up with TRBD1. The ends lost 4 bases at V and 2 bases at J; junction bases unmatched: 12. The CDR3 totals 18 residues. Germline CDR1 LGHNA, CDR2 YSLEER. In DNA, the CDR3 is TGCGCCAGCAGCCTGAGGACAGGGAGGGGCATTACTAATGAAAAACTGTTTTTT. As protein: CASSLRTGRGITNEKLFF.